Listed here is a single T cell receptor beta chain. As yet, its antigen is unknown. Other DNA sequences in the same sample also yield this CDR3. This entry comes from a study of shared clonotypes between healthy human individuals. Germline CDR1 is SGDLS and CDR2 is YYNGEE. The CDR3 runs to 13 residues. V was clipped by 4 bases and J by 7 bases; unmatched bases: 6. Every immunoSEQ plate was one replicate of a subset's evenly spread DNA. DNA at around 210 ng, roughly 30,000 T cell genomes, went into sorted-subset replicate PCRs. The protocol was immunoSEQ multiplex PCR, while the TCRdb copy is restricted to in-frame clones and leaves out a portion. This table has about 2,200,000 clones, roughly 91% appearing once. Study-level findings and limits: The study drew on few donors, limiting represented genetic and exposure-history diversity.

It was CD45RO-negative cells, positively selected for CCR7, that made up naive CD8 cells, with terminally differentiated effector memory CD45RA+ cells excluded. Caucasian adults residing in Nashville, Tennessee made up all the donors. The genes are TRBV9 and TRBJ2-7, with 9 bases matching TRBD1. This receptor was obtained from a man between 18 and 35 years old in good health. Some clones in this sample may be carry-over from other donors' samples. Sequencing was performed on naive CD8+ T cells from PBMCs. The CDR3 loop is CASSRTGTGEQYF. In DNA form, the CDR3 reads TGTGCCAGCAGCCGTACCGGGACAGGGGAGCAGTACTTC. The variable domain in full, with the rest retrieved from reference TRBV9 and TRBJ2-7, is DSGVTQTPKHLITATGQRVTLRCSPRSGDLSVYWYQQSLDQGLQFLIQYYNGEERAKGNILERFSAQQFPDLHSELNLSSLELGDSALYFCASSRTGTGEQYFGPGTRLTVT.